Detailed here is one T cell receptor beta chain. What it binds is unknown. The data stem from a study of T cell responses to AZD1222 COVID-19 vaccine. General study findings and limits: Two AZD1222 administrations were followed by greater Spike-specific TCR breadth and depth. Only five to seven individuals given AZD1222 were seropositive at baseline.

The method was immunoSEQ multiplex PCR; TCRdb's version includes in-frame clones alone and lacks a portion of them. The table records some 66,000 clones, approximately 84% of them present only once. The CDR3 loop spans 11 amino acids. Trimming removed 7 bases from V and 5 bases from J; junction bases left unmatched: 4. Germline loops: CDR1 SQVTM, CDR2 ANQGSEA. The gene calls are TRBV29-1 and TRBJ1-2; TRBD1 matches 7 bases. The receptor was isolated from an adult in good health. The input for sequencing was peripheral blood, taken on day 0 of AZD1222 vaccination. The CDR3 sequence is CSAGDRYGYTF. DNA for the CDR3: TGCAGCGCAGGGGACAGATATGGCTACACCTTC.